Presented here are 21 T cell receptor beta chains from one specimen sequenced in a study of blood T cells in healthy people across ages. Combining a sample-barcoded 5' primer with a J-beta primer mix, a second PCR ran for roughly 7 to 12 cycles. TCRdb ran MiXCR on the 5' RACE reads and lists one entry per CDR3 protein. Of about 1.4 million distinct CDR3 sequences listed, 55% to 75% were seen once; the top ten hold over 6.5%. The sample was blood. Source of these receptors: a man aged 18-30 years in good health.

This clonotype was found a few times. V and J are TRBV5-1 and TRBJ2-3; 7 positions match TRBD2. CDR1 is SGHRS, CDR2 YFSETQ, per germline. Trimming cost V 0 bases and J 4 bases; bases outside gene matches: 2. CDR3 length: 14 amino acids. The CDR3 region is CASSLASGSDTQYF. CDR3 DNA: TGCGCCAGCAGCTTGGCTAGCGGATCAGATACGCAGTATTTT.

J is TRBJ2-7 and V is TRBV10-3; 9 nucleotides agree with TRBD2. Trimming removed 5 bases from V and 2 bases from J; junction bases left unmatched: 10. The CDR3 is made up of 16 amino acids. Germline lookup yields CDR1 ENHRY and CDR2 SYGVKD. This chain's CDR3 is CAISPTLRTSAYEQYF. CDR3 nucleotides: TGTGCCATCAGTCCCACCCTCAGGACTAGCGCCTACGAGCAGTACTTC.

The chain recombines TRBV25-1 with TRBJ2-5; TRBD1 is a possible D gene (5 bases). CDR3 length equals 14 residues. Trimming stripped 3 bases from V and 5 bases from J, with 13 bases between. CDR1 and CDR2 (germline): MGHDK, SYGVNS. The CDR3 protein is CASSDYRIRETQYF. The CDR3 coding sequence is TGTGCCAGCAGTGACTACAGGATAAGGGAGACCCAGTACTTC.

The V call is TRBV11-3, the J call TRBJ2-1; 10 nucleotides align to TRBD2. CDR1 SGHNT and CDR2 YENEEA come from the germline V gene. There are 16 residues in the CDR3. V was pared by 0 bases and J by 8 bases, with 7 bases of the junction left unmatched. The CDR3 region is CASSLEAGGPEDEQFF. CDR3 in DNA: TGTGCCAGCAGCTTAGAAGCGGGAGGGCCTGAAGATGAGCAGTTCTTC.

The V call is TRBV11-2, the J call TRBJ2-4; D is possibly TRBD1 (5 bases). This CDR3 contains 16 residues. Germline-derived CDR1 and CDR2 are SGHAT and FQNNGV. Trimming removed 0 bases at V and 2 bases at J, with 11 bases between. In DNA, the CDR3 is TGTGCCAGCAGCTTAGACAGGGCTTTATCCAAAAACATTCAGTACTTC. This gives the protein CASSLDRALSKNIQYF.

This clonotype was found a few times. This sequence joins TRBV27 and TRBJ2-1, with D perhaps being TRBD1 or TRBD2 (5 bases each). V dropped 8 bases and J dropped 4 bases, with 18 bases sitting between them. Per germline, CDR1 MNHEY and CDR2 SMNVEV (reference sequence). The CDR3 extends over 15 amino acids. CDR3 residues: CASDPGPSLYNEQFF. The CDR3 DNA reads as TGTGCCAGCGACCCGGGACCCTCCCTTTACAATGAGCAGTTCTTC.

The genes are TRBV4-2 and TRBJ2-5, with D possibly being TRBD2 (6 bases). V was shortened by 4 bases and J by 5 bases, with 14 bases between the two germline ends. Germline V gene sequence: CDR1 LGHNA, CDR2 YNFKEQ. The CDR3 length is 14 residues. This CDR3 is CASSPGGGVETQYF. The CDR3 region has the DNA TGTGCCAGCAGCCCCGGCGGAGGGGTCGAGACCCAGTACTTC.

V gene TRBV5-1 combines with J gene TRBJ2-1, with a tentative D call TRBD1 (5 bases). Germline-derived CDR1 and CDR2 are SGHRS and YFSETQ. This CDR3 region has 15 residues. V was cut by 2 bases and J by 2 bases, with 11 bases left in between. The CDR3 protein is CASSFPGRAYNEQFF. The CDR3 DNA is TGCGCCAGCAGCTTCCCGGGCAGGGCCTACAATGAGCAGTTCTTC.

Of note for this clonotype: One junction end disagrees with the germline gene, perhaps due to a read error. The rearrangement joins TRBV7-7 to TRBJ2-2; D call uncertain. The CDR3 is made up of 15 amino acids. Germline CDR1 reads SSHAT; CDR2 reads FNYEAQ (reference sequence). The DNA for the CDR3 is TGTGCTAGCAGCCCTACCTTTCTAGGTAGGGAGGAGCTGTTTTTT. Translation: CASSPTFLGREELFF.

The chain links TRBV13 to TRBJ2-1; 13 positions match TRBD2. V lost 4 bases, J lost 5 bases, and 5 bases stayed unmatched. CDR3 size: 16 residues. Per germline, CDR1 PRHDT and CDR2 FYEKMQ (reference sequence). CDR3 amino acids: CASSSGLAGVDNEQFF. The CDR3 coding sequence is TGTGCCAGCAGCTCCGGACTAGCGGGAGTCGACAATGAGCAGTTCTTC.

This clonotype was seen more than once but under ten times. The chain links TRBV29-1 to TRBJ2-7; perhaps TRBD1 as D (5 bases). V lost 5 bases and J 2 bases, leaving 16 bases between the germline ends. The CDR3 loop spans 14 amino acids. Germline CDR1 is SQVTM and CDR2 is ANQGSEA. The CDR3 here is CSVNRGRSPYEQYF. In DNA, the CDR3 is TGCAGCGTTAATAGGGGAAGAAGTCCCTACGAGCAGTACTTC.

Concerning this clonotype: It may be a read error: a sequence one base away is much more abundant. This sequence joins TRBV5-6 and TRBJ2-4; 8 nucleotides align to TRBD1. Matching the DNA end better, TRBJ2-7 makes the J call doubtful. This CDR3 has 15 residues. Germline-derived CDR1 and CDR2 are SGHDT and YYEEEE. The CDR3 region is CASSSVDRGHYEQYF. The DNA of the CDR3 is TGTGCCAGCAGCTCCGTAGACAGGGGCCACTACGAGCAGTACTTC.

This chain links TRBV4-1 with TRBJ2-1; D tentatively fits TRBD1 or TRBD2 (6 bases each). Germline values: CDR1 MGHRA, CDR2 YSYEKL. Between the trimmed V and J ends, which lost 6 bases and 7 bases, there was a span of 22 bases. The CDR3 extends over 16 amino acids. The CDR3 spells CASRKVGGGEFNEQFF. CDR3 in DNA: TGCGCCAGCAGGAAAGTCGGAGGGGGTGAGTTTAATGAGCAGTTCTTC.

The chain carries TRBV24-1 and TRBJ2-5; 10 nucleotides agree with TRBD1. With V trimmed by 2 bases and J by 5 bases, 4 bases remained unmatched. CDR3 length equals 15 residues. Germline V gene lookup returns CDR1 KGHDR and CDR2 SFDVKD. CDR3 nucleotides: TGTGCCACCAGTGATTGGGGGACAGGGGACGAGACCCAGTACTTC. Amino acid sequence: CATSDWGTGDETQYF.

The genes are TRBV7-2 and TRBJ2-1, with 7 positions matching TRBD2. The CDR3 is made up of 15 amino acids. The V gene's germline CDR1 is SGHTA and CDR2 FQGNSA. V shed 5 bases, J shed 2 bases, and the junction held 6 bases outside the gene matches. The CDR3 coding sequence is TGTGCCAGCAGCACAGTGACTAGCACCTACAATGAGCAGTTCTTC. This codes for CASSTVTSTYNEQFF.

There are a few counts of this clonotype. The V call is TRBV29-1, the J call TRBJ2-5; TRBD2 might be the D (6 bases). Trimming removed 4 bases at V and 3 bases at J, with 9 bases between. The CDR3 runs 12 residues. In germline, CDR1 is SQVTM, CDR2 ANQGSEA. The CDR3 DNA is TGCAGCGTTGTATCGGGGGAAGAGACCCAGTACTTC. It translates to CSVVSGEETQYF.

CDR3 region: CSARGPDNYGYTF. In nucleotides, the CDR3 is TGCAGTGCAAGGGGACCGGATAACTATGGCTACACCTTC. The rearrangement links TRBV20-1 to TRBJ1-2, with a weak D call TRBD1 (5 bases). The CDR3 is 13 amino acids. V lost 6 bases and J lost 1, with 12 bases in between. The germline CDR1 and CDR2 sequences are DFQATT and SNEGSKA (reference sequence).

J is TRBJ1-4 and V is TRBV7-9; D remains unclear. This CDR3 has 14 residues. Trimming stripped 5 bases from V and 10 bases from J, with 17 bases between. Germline V lookup: CDR1 SEHNR, CDR2 FQNEAQ (reference sequence). Here the CDR3 reads CASSPDRGLAKLFF. DNA of the CDR3: TGTGCCAGCAGCCCAGACCGCGGGTTGGCAAAACTGTTTTTT.

This clonotype is a singleton in its sample. The genes are TRBV6-5 and TRBJ1-2; unclear D gene. V was shortened by 2 bases and J by 10 bases, with 17 bases between the two germline ends. The CDR3 spans 14 residues. The germline V gene encodes CDR1 MNHEY and CDR2 SVGAGI. This chain's CDR3 is CASSYEDGSPSYTF. CDR3 nucleotides: TGTGCCAGCAGTTACGAGGATGGTTCCCCCTCCTACACCTTC.

This chain connects TRBV4-1 to TRBJ2-7, with a possible D match to TRBD2 (6 bases). The V end was cut by 1 base, the J end by 6 bases, with 13 bases between. The germline V gene encodes CDR1 MGHRA and CDR2 YSYEKL. The CDR3 is made up of 14 amino acids. For the CDR3, the DNA is TGCGCCAGCAGCCAAGGAATTAGCGGTCTCGAGCAGTACTTC. Its protein product is CASSQGISGLEQYF.

The chain recombines TRBV5-1 with TRBJ2-1; D not resolved. CDR1 and CDR2 from the germline V gene are SGHRS and YFSETQ. This CDR3 is built from 16 residues. Trimming took 2 bases from V and 0 from J, leaving 12 bases between them. This CDR3 is CASSFWRGNSYNEQFF. CDR3 DNA sequence: TGCGCCAGCAGCTTCTGGCGCGGTAACTCCTACAATGAGCAGTTCTTC.